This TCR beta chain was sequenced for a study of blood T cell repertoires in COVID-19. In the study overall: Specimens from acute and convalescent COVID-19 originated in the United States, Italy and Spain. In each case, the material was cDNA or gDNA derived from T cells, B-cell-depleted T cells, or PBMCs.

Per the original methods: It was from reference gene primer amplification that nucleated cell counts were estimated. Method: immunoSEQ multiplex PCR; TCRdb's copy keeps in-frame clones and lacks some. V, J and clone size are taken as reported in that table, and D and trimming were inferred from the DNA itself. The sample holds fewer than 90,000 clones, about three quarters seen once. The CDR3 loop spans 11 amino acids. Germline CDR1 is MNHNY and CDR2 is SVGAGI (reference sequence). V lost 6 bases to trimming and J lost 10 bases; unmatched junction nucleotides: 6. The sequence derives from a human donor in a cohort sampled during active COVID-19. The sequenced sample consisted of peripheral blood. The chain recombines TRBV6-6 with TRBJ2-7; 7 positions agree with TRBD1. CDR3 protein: CASSIGQAQYF. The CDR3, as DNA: TGTGCCAGCAGCATAGGACAGGCCCAGTACTTC.